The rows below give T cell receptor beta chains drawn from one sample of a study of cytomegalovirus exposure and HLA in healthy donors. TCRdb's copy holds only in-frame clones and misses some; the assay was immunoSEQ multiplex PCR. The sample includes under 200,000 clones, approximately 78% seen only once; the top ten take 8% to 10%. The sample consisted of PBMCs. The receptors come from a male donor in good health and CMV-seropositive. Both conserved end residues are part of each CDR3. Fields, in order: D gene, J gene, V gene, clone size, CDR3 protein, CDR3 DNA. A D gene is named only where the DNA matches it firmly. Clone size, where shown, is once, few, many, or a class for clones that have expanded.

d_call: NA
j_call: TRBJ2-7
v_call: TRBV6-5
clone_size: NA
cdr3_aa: CASSYETGSEQYF
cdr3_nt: TGTGCCAGCAGTTACGAAACCGGGAGCGAGCAGTACTTC

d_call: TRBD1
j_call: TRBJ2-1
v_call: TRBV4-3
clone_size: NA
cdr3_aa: CASSHRTGFYNEQFF
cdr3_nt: TGCGCCAGCAGCCACAGGACAGGGTTTTACAATGAGCAGTTCTTC

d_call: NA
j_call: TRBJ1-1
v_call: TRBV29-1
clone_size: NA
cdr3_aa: CSVEGLNTEAFF
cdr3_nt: TGCAGCGTTGAGGGCCTGAACACTGAAGCTTTCTTT

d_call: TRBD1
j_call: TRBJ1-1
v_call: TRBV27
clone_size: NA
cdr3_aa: CASSPLDRGQNTEAFF
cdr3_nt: TGTGCCAGCAGTCCGCTTGACAGGGGGCAAAACACTGAAGCTTTCTTT

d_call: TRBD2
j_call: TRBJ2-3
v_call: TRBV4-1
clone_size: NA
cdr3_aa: CASSLSGDSDTQYF
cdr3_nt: TGCGCCAGCAGCCTTAGCGGGGATTCAGATACGCAGTATTTT

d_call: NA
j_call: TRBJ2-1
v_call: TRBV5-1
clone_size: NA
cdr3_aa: CASSLTADPSDEQFF
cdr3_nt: TGCGCCAGCAGCTTGACAGCGGACCCTTCTGATGAGCAGTTCTTC

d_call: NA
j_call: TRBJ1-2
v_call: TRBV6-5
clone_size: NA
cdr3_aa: CASRNPHGGYTF
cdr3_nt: TGTGCCAGCCGAAATCCCCATGGCGGCTACACCTTC

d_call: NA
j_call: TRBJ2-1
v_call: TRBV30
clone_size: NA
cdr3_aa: CAWTPGTEQFF
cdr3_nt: TGTGCCTGGACCCCCGGTACTGAGCAGTTCTTC

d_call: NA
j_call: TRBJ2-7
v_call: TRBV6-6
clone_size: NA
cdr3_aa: CASSYSTAGGNEQYF
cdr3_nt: TGTGCCAGCAGTTACTCGACGGCAGGGGGGAACGAGCAGTACTTC

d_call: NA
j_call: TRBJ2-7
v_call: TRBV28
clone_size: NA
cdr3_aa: CASSFSGGNTYEQYF
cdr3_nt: TGTGCCAGCAGTTTCTCCGGGGGTAATACCTACGAGCAGTACTTC

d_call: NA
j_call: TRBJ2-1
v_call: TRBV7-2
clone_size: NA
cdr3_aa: CASSVDGVPGFNEQFF
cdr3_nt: TGTGCCAGCAGCGTAGACGGGGTCCCCGGTTTCAATGAGCAGTTCTTC

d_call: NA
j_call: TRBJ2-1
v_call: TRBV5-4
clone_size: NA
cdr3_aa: CASSLAGGGALNEQFF
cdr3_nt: TGTGCCAGCAGCTTGGCCGGTGGGGGCGCCCTTAATGAGCAGTTCTTC

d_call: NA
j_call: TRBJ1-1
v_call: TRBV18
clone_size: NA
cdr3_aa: CASSPQGEGTEAFF
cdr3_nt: TGTGCCAGCTCACCACAGGGGGAGGGCACTGAAGCTTTCTTT

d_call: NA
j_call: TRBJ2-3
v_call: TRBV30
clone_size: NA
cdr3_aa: CAWSGGTDTQYF
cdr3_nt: TGTGCCTGGAGCGGGGGCACAGATACGCAGTATTTT

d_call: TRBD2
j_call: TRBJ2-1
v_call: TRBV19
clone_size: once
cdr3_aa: CASTGLAGGPGGNEQFF
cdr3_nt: TGTGCCAGTACCGGACTAGCGGGAGGGCCGGGTGGCAATGAGCAGTTCTTC

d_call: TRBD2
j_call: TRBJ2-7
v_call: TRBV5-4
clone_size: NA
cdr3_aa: CASSSGRVRGGYEQYF
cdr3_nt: TGTGCCAGCAGCTCTGGCCGGGTGCGGGGGGGCTACGAGCAGTACTTC

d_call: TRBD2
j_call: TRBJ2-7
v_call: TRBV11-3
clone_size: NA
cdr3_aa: CASSLWGTSGDKQYF
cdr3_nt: TGTGCCAGCAGCCTTTGGGGGACTAGCGGTGACAAGCAGTACTTC

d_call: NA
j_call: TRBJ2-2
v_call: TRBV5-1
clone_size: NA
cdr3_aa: CASTLDRPNTGELFF
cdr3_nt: TGCGCCAGCACCCTCGACAGGCCGAACACCGGGGAGCTGTTTTTT

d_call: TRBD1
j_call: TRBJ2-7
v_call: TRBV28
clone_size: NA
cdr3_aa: CASRGQGASYEQYF
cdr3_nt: TGTGCCAGCAGGGGACAGGGTGCATCCTACGAGCAGTACTTC

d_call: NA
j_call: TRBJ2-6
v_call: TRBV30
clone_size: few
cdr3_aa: CAWGGSLRPGANVLTF
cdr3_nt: TGTGCCTGGGGAGGGTCGTTACGGCCCGGGGCCAACGTCCTGACTTTC

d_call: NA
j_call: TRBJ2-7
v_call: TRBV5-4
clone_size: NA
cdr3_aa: CASSLGLPREQYF
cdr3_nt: TGTGCCAGCAGCTTGGGGTTGCCGCGGGAGCAGTACTTC